The 19 T cell receptor beta chains given below trace back to one sample, sequenced in a study of shared clonotypes between healthy human individuals. The assay was immunoSEQ multiplex PCR, and TCRdb's table has in-frame clones only and misses some. The repertoire includes around 1.6 million clones, 95% to 99% of them detected once, and around 0.47% sits in the top ten. The material sequenced was naive CD4+ T cells sorted from blood. Subset denoted: CD45RA+ positively selected. Receptors originate from a man between 25 and 39 years old in good health.

The CDR3 is CASSLWGLAVSTDTQYF. DNA of the CDR3: TGTGCCAGCAGTTTATGGGGACTAGCGGTCTCCACAGATACGCAGTATTTT. The V call is TRBV28, the J call TRBJ2-3; 11 nucleotides line up with TRBD2. This CDR3 comprises 17 residues. Unmatched junction bases numbered 4, after V lost 0 bases and J lost 2 bases. In germline, CDR1 is MDHEN, CDR2 SYDVKM.

This sequence joins TRBV5-6 and TRBJ1-1; TRBD1 matches 9 bases. The CDR3 length is 14 residues. Germline V gene lookup returns CDR1 SGHDT and CDR2 YYEEEE. J lost 5 bases, V lost 0 bases, and 2 bases had no gene match. The chain's CDR3 is CASSLDRGRTEAFF. CDR3 DNA: TGTGCCAGCAGCTTGGACAGGGGGCGTACTGAAGCTTTCTTT. Together with reference TRBV5-6 and TRBJ1-1, the CDR3 gives the full variable domain: DAGVTQSPTHLIKTRGQQVTLRCSPKSGHDTVSWYQQALGQGPQFIFQYYEEEERQRGNFPDRFSGHQFPNYSSELNVNALLLGDSALYLCASSLDRGRTEAFFGQGTRLTVV.

The chain employs TRBV16 and TRBJ2-2, with D possibly being TRBD2 (6 bases). Germline V lookup: CDR1 KGHSY, CDR2 FQNENV. This CDR3 has 13 amino acids. The V gene lost 4 bases and the J gene lost 6 bases, with 9 bases spanning the gap. The CDR3 DNA reads as TGTGCCAGCAGCCCGGGACTTTCCGGGGAGCTGTTTTTT. Protein sequence: CASSPGLSGELFF.

The chain has TRBV7-9 and TRBJ2-5; D is unresolved. The CDR3 sequence is 12 residues long. CDR1 is SEHNR and CDR2 is FQNEAQ in the germline V gene (reference sequence). Trimming stripped 1 base from V and 6 bases from J, with 6 bases between. The CDR3 sequence: CASSLGKQTQYF. CDR3 sequence (DNA): TGTGCCAGCAGCTTAGGGAAACAGACCCAGTACTTC.

The chain has TRBV5-1 and TRBJ2-5; 15 positions match TRBD2. CDR3 length: 17 residues. Per the germline V gene, CDR1 is SGHRS and CDR2 is YFSETQ. With 4 bases clipped from V and 2 bases from J, the junction kept 6 bases outside the gene matches. CDR3 sequence (DNA): TGCGCCAGCAGCAGTGGACTAGCGGGAGGGTTTCAAGAGACCCAGTACTTC. This codes for CASSSGLAGGFQETQYF.

The V and J genes are TRBV19 and TRBJ2-7; the match to TRBD1 covers 7 bases. In germline, CDR1 is LNHDA, CDR2 SQIVND (reference sequence). The CDR3 has 14 residues. Trimming cost V 0 bases and J 11 bases; bases outside gene matches: 10. DNA for the CDR3: TGTGCCAGTAGTATAGACCCCCGGGACAGTGCAAAGTACTTC. It is translated as CASSIDPRDSAKYF.

In its sample, this clone was seen once. V is TRBV27 and J is TRBJ2-3; D may be TRBD2 (6 bases). This CDR3 is built from 16 residues. Germline CDR1 is MNHEY and CDR2 is SMNVEV (reference sequence). V was clipped by 5 bases and J by 5 bases, with 20 bases between them. The DNA for the CDR3 is TGTGCCAGCAGTCGGATTGCCCCCGGGCGGGGAGATACGCAGTATTTT. This gives the protein CASSRIAPGRGDTQYF.

Concerning this clone itself: In the same sample, other DNA sequences code for this CDR3. This rearrangement joins TRBV18 to TRBJ2-1; the D gene could be TRBD1 or TRBD2 (5 bases each). The CDR3 is made up of 14 amino acids. Germline V CDR1 and CDR2: KGHSH, LQKENI. Deletions cut 3 bases from V and 3 bases from J, with 9 bases between. The CDR3: CASSPPGSYNEQFF. In DNA form, the CDR3 reads TGTGCCAGCTCACCCCCAGGGAGCTACAATGAGCAGTTCTTC.

V and J are TRBV19 and TRBJ2-2; tentative D call: TRBD1 (5 bases). V was trimmed by 3 bases and J by 5 bases, leaving 16 bases between them. The CDR3 is 16 amino acids. Per germline, CDR1 LNHDA and CDR2 SQIVND (reference sequence). CDR3 in DNA: TGTGCCAGTAGTATCTTGCAGGGTAGAGAGACCGGGGAGCTGTTTTTT. Translating it yields CASSILQGRETGELFF.

The CDR3 loop is CASSPDGSSYNEQFF. The CDR3 bases are TGTGCCAGCAGTCCGGACGGCAGCTCCTACAATGAGCAGTTCTTC. This sequence joins TRBV6-1 and TRBJ2-1; the D is unclear. Germline V gives CDR1 MNHNS, CDR2 SASEGT. CDR3 length equals 15 residues. Trimming took 5 bases from V and 0 from J, leaving 11 bases between them.

This rearrangement joins TRBV19 to TRBJ2-5, with TRBD1 matching 7 bases. The trim removed 4 bases at V and 2 bases at J, leaving 7 bases unmatched. Germline CDR1 reads LNHDA; CDR2 reads SQIVND (reference sequence). The CDR3 is 15 amino acids. The CDR3 is CASSRRTGKQETQYF. The CDR3 DNA is TGTGCCAGTAGTAGACGGACAGGCAAACAAGAGACCCAGTACTTC.

The chain links TRBV11-2 to TRBJ2-3; a weak D match, TRBD2 (5 bases). Per germline, CDR1 SGHAT and CDR2 FQNNGV. With 4 bases removed from V and 2 bases from J, the gap between germline ends came to 16 bases. The length of the CDR3 is 16 residues. In DNA form, the CDR3 reads TGTGCCAGCAGCTCAAGCATAGGGAGACCCACAGATACGCAGTATTTT. Amino acids: CASSSSIGRPTDTQYF.

This clone was counted a single time. J is TRBJ2-1 and V is TRBV11-2, with 9 positions matching TRBD2. Germline CDR1 SGHAT, CDR2 FQNNGV. V shed 2 bases, J shed 1 base, and the junction held 3 bases outside the gene matches. CDR3 length: 16 residues. The CDR3 bases are TGTGCCAGCAGCTTATATAGCGGGAGTTCCTACAATGAGCAGTTCTTC. Its translation: CASSLYSGSSYNEQFF.

The gene calls are TRBV11-2 and TRBJ2-7; 10 bases align to TRBD2. Losses at the gene ends were 5 bases for V and 3 bases for J; bases not matched to a gene: 4. Germline V gives CDR1 SGHAT, CDR2 FQNNGV. CDR3 length: 14 residues. This CDR3 is CASSRGLANYEQYF. The CDR3, as DNA: TGTGCCAGCAGCCGGGGACTAGCGAACTACGAGCAGTACTTC. Full variable domain (missing parts from reference TRBV11-2 and TRBJ2-7): EAGVAQSPRYKIIEKRQSVAFWCNPISGHATLYWYQQILGQGPKLLIQFQNNGVVDDSQLPKDRFSAERLKGVDSTLKIQPAKLEDSAVYLCASSRGLANYEQYFGPGTRLTVT.

The rearrangement joins TRBV4-1 to TRBJ1-1; D might be TRBD1 (6 bases). The CDR3 covers 13 residues. V lost 3 bases and J 3 bases, leaving 8 bases between the germline ends. Germline CDR1 reads MGHRA; CDR2 reads YSYEKL. The CDR3 here is CASSHRQDTEAFF. The CDR3 DNA sequence: TGCGCCAGCAGCCACAGACAGGACACTGAAGCTTTCTTT.

The V gene is TRBV4-1, the J gene TRBJ2-2; perhaps D is TRBD1 or TRBD2 (7 bases each). V lost 0 bases, J lost 3 bases, and 14 bases lay in between. This CDR3 contains 17 residues. In germline, CDR1 is MGHRA, CDR2 YSYEKL. DNA for the CDR3: TGCGCCAGCAGCCAAGATTGGGAGGGGGCCGACACCGGGGAGCTGTTTTTT. This encodes CASSQDWEGADTGELFF.

About this clone itself: One junction end does not reproduce the germline sequence, and a read error may be involved. This chain joins TRBV13 and TRBJ2-1; 10 bases match TRBD2. The CDR3 is 17 residues long. Germline V CDR1 and CDR2: PRHDT, FYEKMQ (reference sequence). The CDR3 nucleotides are TGTGTCAGCAGCACGCGAGCGCTAGCGGGAGTTTACAATGAGCAGTTCTTC. This encodes CVSSTRALAGVYNEQFF.

The chain joins TRBV9 to TRBJ2-1; no firm D call. V was shortened by 0 bases and J by 5 bases, with 9 bases between the two germline ends. The CDR3 has 14 amino acids. Germline-derived CDR1 and CDR2 are SGDLS and YYNGEE. CDR3 in DNA: TGTGCCAGCAGCGTAGCTCAGACCAACAATGAGCAGTTCTTC. It is translated as CASSVAQTNNEQFF. Full variable domain (remainder filled in from reference TRBV9 and TRBJ2-1): DSGVTQTPKHLITATGQRVTLRCSPRSGDLSVYWYQQSLDQGLQFLIQYYNGEERAKGNILERFSAQQFPDLHSELNLSSLELGDSALYFCASSVAQTNNEQFFGPGTRLTVL.

In the case of this clone: In the same sample, other DNA sequences code for this CDR3. V gene TRBV25-1 combines with J gene TRBJ1-1; 10 positions agree with TRBD1. The V gene's germline CDR1 is MGHDK and CDR2 SYGVNS. Trimming took 4 bases from V and 4 from J; bases not matched to a gene: 0. The CDR3 is 13 amino acids. CDR3 residues: CASSGQGATEAFF. The CDR3 region has the DNA TGTGCCAGCAGTGGACAGGGGGCCACTGAAGCTTTCTTT.